What follows are 30 T cell receptor beta chains derived from one specimen sequenced in a study of OX40 agonist ivuxolimab in advanced cancers. Libraries were constructed by the immunoSEQ multiplex PCR assay. Imported from immuneACCESS, the table was reduced by TCRdb to in-frame sequences with V and J called. These copies leave out some clones; in studies compared against another copy, an unresolved V gene accounts for under half, and the cause of the remainder is not known. This sample has some 74,000 clones in its table, and 88% of those were observed once. The ten largest clones add up to about 1% of the sample. Sequencing was performed on CD4+ or CD8+ T cells sorted from blood, taken in a trial of the OX40 agonist ivuxolimab. These receptors were obtained from an adult with an advanced solid tumor such as melanoma, head and neck, liver or kidney cancer.

This sequence joins TRBV9 and TRBJ1-4; 7 bases line up with TRBD1. Germline lookup yields CDR1 SGDLS and CDR2 YYNGEE. This CDR3 comprises 12 residues. The V and J ends lost 3 bases and 7 bases, in that order; junction bases with no gene match: 0. CDR3 amino acids: CASSGQGEKLFF. The CDR3, as DNA: TGTGCCAGCAGCGGACAGGGTGAAAAACTGTTTTTT.

V and J are TRBV18 and TRBJ2-1, with TRBD1 as a possible D gene (7 bases). The V and J ends lost 3 bases and 6 bases respectively, with 12 bases between them. The CDR3 has 14 amino acids. Germline CDR1 is KGHSH and CDR2 is LQKENI. CDR3 loop: CASSPQGGLNEQFF. CDR3 bases: TGTGCCAGCTCACCCCAGGGGGGACTCAATGAGCAGTTCTTC.

This clone was seen more than once but under ten times. The chain uses TRBV30 and TRBJ1-1; D not resolved. The CDR3 is made up of 14 amino acids. Germline CDR1 is GTSNPN and CDR2 is SVGIG (reference sequence). Trimming took 0 bases from V and 0 from J, leaving 8 bases between them. The CDR3 DNA is TGTGCCTGGAGTGTACCAGGCCTGAACACTGAAGCTTTCTTT. This translates into CAWSVPGLNTEAFF.

The chain joins TRBV25-1 to TRBJ2-3; 8 positions agree with TRBD2. This CDR3 region has 14 residues. Germline CDR1 and CDR2: MGHDK and SYGVNS. The V and J ends lost 3 bases and 5 bases, in that order; junction bases with no gene match: 4. CDR3 sequence (DNA): TGTGCCAGCAGTGATGCGGGAGGCGGAGATACGCAGTATTTT. Protein: CASSDAGGGDTQYF.

The chain links TRBV5-1 to TRBJ2-1; TRBD2 aligns across 10 bases. The CDR3 spans 17 residues. The junction had 5 bases not matched to a gene; V was cut back by 2 bases and J by 0 bases. Germline CDR1 reads SGHRS; CDR2 reads YFSETQ. In nucleotides, the CDR3 is TGCGCCAGCAGCTTCCCGGGACTAGCGCGCTCCTACAATGAGCAGTTCTTC. It is translated as CASSFPGLARSYNEQFF.

V and J are TRBV28 and TRBJ2-3; D is uncertain. Trimming shortened V by 4 bases and J by 0 bases, and 5 bases separated the two germline ends. CDR1 and CDR2 (germline): MDHEN, SYDVKM. The CDR3 loop spans 13 amino acids. The CDR3: CASSSPSTDTQYF. CDR3 DNA: TGTGCCAGCAGTTCCCCTAGCACAGATACGCAGTATTTT.

This chain joins TRBV28 and TRBJ2-1; 12 positions match TRBD2. The CDR3 covers 16 residues. J was trimmed by 4 bases and V by 6 bases; bases with no gene match: 7. Per the germline V gene, CDR1 is MDHEN and CDR2 is SYDVKM. The CDR3 sequence: CASRTSGRANYNEQFF. The CDR3 DNA reads as TGTGCCAGCAGGACTAGCGGGAGAGCGAATTACAATGAGCAGTTCTTC.

This chain joins TRBV13 and TRBJ2-1, with 12 bases identical to TRBD2. Looked up from germline, CDR1 is PRHDT and CDR2 is FYEKMQ (reference sequence). The CDR3 has 16 residues. Trimming cost V 5 bases and J 2 bases; bases outside gene matches: 4. CDR3 loop: CASSPRLAGAYNEQFF. CDR3 sequence (DNA): TGTGCCAGCAGCCCCCGACTAGCGGGAGCCTACAATGAGCAGTTCTTC. The whole variable domain, remainder taken from reference TRBV13 and TRBJ2-1, is AAGVIQSPRHLIKEKRETATLKCYPIPRHDTVYWYQQGPGQDPQFLISFYEKMQSDKGSIPDRFSAQQFSDYHSELNMSSLELGDSALYFCASSPRLAGAYNEQFFGPGTRLTVL.

This clone was picked up one time. This chain links TRBV9 with TRBJ1-1; D remains unclear. Looked up from germline, CDR1 is SGDLS and CDR2 is YYNGEE. V dropped 4 bases and J dropped 2 bases, with 15 bases sitting between them. The CDR3 is 15 residues long. CDR3 residues: CASSPSVAGNTEAFF. The CDR3 DNA is TGTGCCAGCAGCCCTTCGGTCGCGGGCAACACTGAAGCTTTCTTT. Combining the CDR3 with reference TRBV9 and TRBJ1-1 gives the whole variable domain DSGVTQTPKHLITATGQRVTLRCSPRSGDLSVYWYQQSLDQGLQFLIQYYNGEERAKGNILERFSAQQFPDLHSELNLSSLELGDSALYFCASSPSVAGNTEAFFGQGTRLTVV.

This chain uses TRBV18 with TRBJ2-7, with D perhaps matching TRBD2 (6 bases). Trimming took off 3 bases at V and 0 bases at J, with 9 bases between the two ends. The CDR3 extends over 14 amino acids. Germline-derived CDR1 and CDR2 are KGHSH and LQKENI. Here the CDR3 DNA reads TGTGCCAGCTCACCGGGACTCAGCTCCTACGAGCAGTACTTC. Its translation is CASSPGLSSYEQYF.

This chain links TRBV4-2 with TRBJ2-7; TRBD1 aligns across 7 bases. The V and J ends lost 1 base and 0 bases, in that order; junction bases with no gene match: 9. The V gene's germline CDR1 is LGHNA and CDR2 YNFKEQ. This CDR3 has 17 residues. This chain's CDR3 is CASSQGKQGPLSYEQYF. In DNA form, the CDR3 reads TGTGCCAGCAGCCAAGGTAAACAGGGGCCTCTCTCCTACGAGCAGTACTTC.

The chain couples TRBV7-9 to TRBJ1-5; the match to TRBD1 covers 9 bases. The CDR3 totals 15 residues. Trimming at V came to 1 base and at J to 6 bases, leaving 4 bases not matched to a gene. The germline gives CDR1 SEHNR, CDR2 FQNEAQ (reference sequence). Written as DNA, the CDR3 is TGTGCCAGCAGCTTAGAAACAGGGGGCGTTCAGCCCCAGCATTTT. It yields the protein CASSLETGGVQPQHF.

This clone was found once. The chain is built from TRBV21-1 and TRBJ2-7; the table calls TRBD1, which could not be checked here. TRBV21-1 represents a pseudogene. The CDR3 is 15 residues long. The CDR3 sequence: CASSKRTGGSYEQYF. The DNA for the CDR3 is TGTGCCAGCAGCAAAAGAACAGGGGGGTCCTACGAGCAGTACTTC.

V gene TRBV18 combines with J gene TRBJ2-5; 9 nucleotides match TRBD2. The junction had 10 bases not matched to a gene; V was cut back by 0 bases and J by 5 bases. The V gene's germline CDR1 is KGHSH and CDR2 LQKENI. The CDR3 consists of 17 residues. The CDR3 nucleotides are TGTGCCAGCTCACCACCCCGGGATAGCGGGAGATGGGAGACCCAGTACTTC. Translation gives CASSPPRDSGRWETQYF.

The chain carries TRBV7-6 and TRBJ2-7, with a possible D match to TRBD1 (5 bases). The CDR3 sequence is 17 residues long. Deletions cut 1 base from V and 2 bases from J, with 18 bases between. Germline lookup yields CDR1 SGHVS and CDR2 FNYEAQ. CDR3 bases: TGTGCCAGCAGCTTAGTACCCGGATCGACAGATCCCTACGAGCAGTACTTC. Its protein product is CASSLVPGSTDPYEQYF. The variable domain in full, completed from reference TRBV7-6 and TRBJ2-7, reads GAGVSQSPRYKVTKRGQDVALRCDPISGHVSLYWYRQALGQGPEFLTYFNYEAQQDKSGLPNDRFSAERPEGSISTLTIQRTEQRDSAMYRCASSLVPGSTDPYEQYFGPGTRLTVT.

Points on this clone: Other DNA sequences within the sample encode an identical CDR3. This chain links TRBV7-9 with TRBJ2-3; no reliable D call. CDR3 length: 13 amino acids. Between the trimmed V and J ends, which lost 1 base and 0 bases, there was a span of 2 bases. The germline gives CDR1 SEHNR, CDR2 FQNEAQ (reference sequence). CDR3 DNA: TGTGCCAGCAGCTTAGGGAGCACAGATACGCAGTATTTT. Amino acid sequence: CASSLGSTDTQYF.

This clone occurred once. This chain connects TRBV28 to TRBJ2-1; TRBD1 aligns across 8 bases. Germline-derived CDR1 and CDR2 are MDHEN and SYDVKM. The junction had 10 bases not matched to a gene; V was cut back by 5 bases and J by 10 bases. This CDR3 contains 14 residues. The DNA for the CDR3 is TGTGCCAGCAGTGACAGGGGTTCCCTACGAGAGCAGTTCTTC. Encoded protein: CASSDRGSLREQFF.

This chain connects TRBV27 to TRBJ2-1, with a weak D call TRBD1 (6 bases). The CDR3 contains 14 residues. The germline V gene has CDR1 MNHEY and CDR2 SMNVEV (reference sequence). V dropped 11 bases and J dropped 9 bases, with 23 bases sitting between them. The DNA of the CDR3 is TGTGCCTGCCAGGGGACCCCGGCCCGTGGTGAGCAGTTCTTC. This encodes CACQGTPARGEQFF.

V gene TRBV6-5 combines with J gene TRBJ2-1; D may be TRBD2 (5 bases). Germline V gives CDR1 MNHEY, CDR2 SVGAGI. V was pared by 6 bases and J by 5 bases, with 11 bases between. The CDR3 has 13 residues. CDR3 residues: CASSGVWNNEQFF. CDR3 DNA sequence: TGTGCCAGCAGCGGGGTATGGAACAATGAGCAGTTCTTC.

CDR3 DNA sequence: TGCGCCAGCAGCTTGTCCGGGTCCAACACTGAAGCTTTCTTT. Residues: CASSLSGSNTEAFF. The genes are TRBV5-1 and TRBJ1-1; D is uncertain. The CDR3 totals 14 residues. V was cut by 1 base and J by 2 bases, with 9 bases left in between. The germline V gene has CDR1 SGHRS and CDR2 YFSETQ.

This chain joins TRBV27 and TRBJ2-3; D tentatively fits TRBD1 or TRBD2 (5 bases each). The V gene's germline CDR1 is MNHEY and CDR2 SMNVEV (reference sequence). V lost 6 bases, J lost 1 base, and 14 bases lay in between. CDR3 length: 15 amino acids. The CDR3 loop is CASSLSGTGTDTQYF. The CDR3 nucleotides read TGTGCCAGCAGCCTCTCCGGGACCGGCACAGATACGCAGTATTTT.

The chain links TRBV11-2 to TRBJ2-2; either TRBD1 or TRBD2 may supply D (5 bases each). Germline V gene data show CDR1 as SGHAT and CDR2 as FQNNGV. The CDR3 contains 15 residues. V gave up 1 base and J gave up 11 bases, with 17 bases separating them. The CDR3 nucleotides read TGTGCCAGCAGCTTAGTCCCTTGGGGGATAGGTGAGCTGTTTTTT. Encoded protein: CASSLVPWGIGELFF.

The genes are TRBV27 and TRBJ2-3, with TRBD2 matching 12 bases. J was trimmed by 5 bases and V by 2 bases; bases with no gene match: 14. Germline values: CDR1 MNHEY, CDR2 SMNVEV (reference sequence). The CDR3 covers 19 residues. The CDR3 coding sequence is TGTGCCAGCAGTTTAAAGGAGAAGACTAGCGGGAGTAGGAGAGATACGCAGTATTTT. This codes for CASSLKEKTSGSRRDTQYF.

This clone was counted only a few times. The V and J genes are TRBV4-2 and TRBJ2-2, with D unclear. The V end lost 2 bases, the J end lost 0 bases, and 16 bases lay between the germline ends. Germline loops: CDR1 LGHNA, CDR2 YNFKEQ. This CDR3 region has 18 residues. CDR3 sequence: CASSQIGWGRANTGELFF. CDR3 sequence (DNA): TGTGCCAGCAGCCAAATAGGATGGGGTCGCGCGAACACCGGGGAGCTGTTTTTT.

The chain links TRBV15 to TRBJ2-2; 10 bases agree with TRBD2. The CDR3 loop spans 18 amino acids. The V gene end was trimmed by 5 bases and the J gene end by 2 bases; junction bases not matched to a gene: 11. In germline, CDR1 is LNHNV, CDR2 YYDKDF (reference sequence). CDR3 residues: CATSLAGLAGVNTGELFF. The CDR3 bases are TGTGCCACCAGCCTGGCGGGGCTAGCGGGAGTCAACACCGGGGAGCTGTTTTTT.

This chain joins TRBV5-1 and TRBJ1-4; perhaps TRBD1 as D (5 bases). V gave up 6 bases and J gave up 0 bases, with 9 bases separating them. The CDR3 has 14 residues. The germline V gene has CDR1 SGHRS and CDR2 YFSETQ. The CDR3 sequence: CASTGTSTNEKLFF. Here the CDR3 DNA reads TGCGCCAGCACCGGGACGTCAACTAATGAAAAACTGTTTTTT.

V usage is TRBV6-8 and J usage is TRBJ2-7; D unresolved. V was trimmed by 0 bases and J by 0 bases, leaving 12 bases between them. The CDR3 consists of 16 residues. CDR1 and CDR2 (germline): MNHGY, SAAAGT. The CDR3 reads CASSYSRGGPSYEQYF. The CDR3 nucleotides are TGTGCCAGCAGTTACTCCCGTGGCGGTCCCTCCTACGAGCAGTACTTC.

The chain links TRBV6-6 to TRBJ2-1; unclear D gene. The CDR3 loop spans 14 amino acids. Between the trimmed V and J ends, which lost 8 bases and 0 bases, there was a span of 11 bases. Germline CDR1 is MNHNY and CDR2 is SVGAGI (reference sequence). The CDR3 DNA follows: TGTGCCAGCCGCAAAGCGAGCTCCTACAATGAGCAGTTCTTC. Amino acids: CASRKASSYNEQFF.

The chain carries TRBV19 and TRBJ1-3, with 9 bases fitting TRBD1. CDR3 length equals 17 residues. Trimming cost V 5 bases and J 7 bases; bases outside gene matches: 15. Germline CDR1 reads LNHDA; CDR2 reads SQIVND (reference sequence). In DNA form, the CDR3 reads TGTGCCAGTAGTTCCCGGACAGGGGTCGTTTCTGTCAACACCATATATTTT. It codes for CASSSRTGVVSVNTIYF.

The rearrangement uses TRBV27 and TRBJ2-5; TRBD1 matches 11 bases. The CDR3 covers 15 residues. V shed 7 bases, J shed 4 bases, and the junction held 8 bases outside the gene matches. Germline values: CDR1 MNHEY, CDR2 SMNVEV (reference sequence). As DNA, the CDR3 is TGTGCCAGCAACCCCGGACAGGGGGCAGGAGAGACCCAGTACTTC. The encoded protein is CASNPGQGAGETQYF.